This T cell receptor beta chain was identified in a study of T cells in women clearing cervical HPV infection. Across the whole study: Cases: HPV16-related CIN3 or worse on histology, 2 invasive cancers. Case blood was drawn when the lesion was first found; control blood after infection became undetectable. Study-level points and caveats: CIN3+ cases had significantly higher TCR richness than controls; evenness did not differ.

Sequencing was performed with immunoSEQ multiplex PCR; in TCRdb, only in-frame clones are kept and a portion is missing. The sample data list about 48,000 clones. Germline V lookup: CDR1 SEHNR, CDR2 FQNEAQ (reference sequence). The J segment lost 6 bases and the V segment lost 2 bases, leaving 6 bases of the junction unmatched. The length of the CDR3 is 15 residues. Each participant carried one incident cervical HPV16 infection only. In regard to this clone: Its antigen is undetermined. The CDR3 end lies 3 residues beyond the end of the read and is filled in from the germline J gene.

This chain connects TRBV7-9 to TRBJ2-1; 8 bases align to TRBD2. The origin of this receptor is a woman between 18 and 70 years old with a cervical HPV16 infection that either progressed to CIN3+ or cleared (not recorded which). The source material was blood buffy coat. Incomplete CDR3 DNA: TGTGCCAGCAGCTTATTGGCGGGGGGAATCAATGAG. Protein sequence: CASSLLAGGINE. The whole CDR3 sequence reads CASSLLAGGINEQFF.